Presented here are 6 T cell receptor beta chains from one specimen sequenced in a study of somatic mutations in cytotoxic T cells in rheumatoid arthritis. Assay: immunoSEQ multiplex PCR; the TCRdb copy retains only in-frame clones and omits some. This sample yields about 30,000 clones, of which 82% are seen a single time; more than 6.5% belongs to the top ten. Sequenced sample: CD8+ T cells sorted from blood. The receptors come from an adult with rheumatoid arthritis.

The sample holds a few counts of this clone. The CDR3: CASSQDAAVYNEQFF. The CDR3 DNA reads as TGCGCCAGCAGCCAAGATGCTGCGGTCTACAATGAGCAGTTCTTC. The V call is TRBV4-1, the J call TRBJ2-1; D is uncertain. Between the trimmed V and J ends, which lost 0 bases and 3 bases, there was a span of 9 bases. CDR1 is MGHRA and CDR2 is YSYEKL in the germline V gene. The CDR3 is 15 residues long.

The chain joins TRBV5-1 to TRBJ1-1; no reliable D call. Germline V gene data show CDR1 as SGHRS and CDR2 as YFSETQ. Deletions cut 0 bases from V and 5 bases from J, with 14 bases between. CDR3 length equals 15 residues. This CDR3 reads CASSLAGRVGTEAFF. For the CDR3, the DNA is TGCGCCAGCAGCTTGGCCGGGAGGGTGGGGACTGAAGCTTTCTTT. Based on the CDR3 plus reference TRBV5-1 and TRBJ1-1, the full variable domain is KAGVTQTPRYLIKTRGQQVTLSCSPISGHRSVSWYQQTPGQGLQFLFEYFSETQRNKGNFPGRFSGRQFSNSRSEMNVSTLELGDSALYLCASSLAGRVGTEAFFGQGTRLTVV.

This rearrangement joins TRBV6-5 to TRBJ2-5; the match to TRBD2 covers 13 bases. This CDR3 has 15 amino acids. V dropped 5 bases and J dropped 4; count of bases not matched to a gene: 4. Per the germline V gene, CDR1 is MNHEY and CDR2 is SVGAGI. The CDR3: CASSTSGGAGETQYF. Here the CDR3 DNA reads TGTGCCAGCAGTACTAGCGGGGGGGCCGGAGAGACCCAGTACTTC.

The rearrangement joins TRBV5-8 to TRBJ2-3; 9 positions agree with TRBD2. This CDR3 is 17 amino acids long. Per germline, CDR1 SGHTS and CDR2 YDEGEE. The ends lost 2 bases at V and 5 bases at J; junction bases unmatched: 12. CDR3 bases: TGTGCCAGCAGCTTTCGTGGCGGGAGGGAATTGGAAGATACGCAGTATTTT. It codes for CASSFRGGRELEDTQYF.

The chain couples TRBV6-1 to TRBJ1-1; TRBD1 matches at 9 bases. The J segment lost 4 bases and the V segment lost 5 bases, leaving 5 bases of the junction unmatched. Looked up from germline, CDR1 is MNHNS and CDR2 is SASEGT. The CDR3 has 14 amino acids. CDR3 region: CASSWTGESTEAFF. CDR3 in DNA: TGTGCCAGCAGTTGGACAGGGGAAAGCACTGAAGCTTTCTTT.

V gene TRBV5-5 combines with J gene TRBJ2-3; no reliable D call. This CDR3 is built from 13 residues. With 1 base removed from V and 6 bases from J, the gap between germline ends came to 9 bases. CDR1 SGHKS and CDR2 YYEKEE come from the germline V gene (reference sequence). The CDR3 coding sequence is TGTGCCAGCAGCTTGTATTCGGCGGATACGCAGTATTTT. This encodes CASSLYSADTQYF.